These 12 T cell receptor beta chains share one sample of origin, sequenced in a study of shared clonotypes between healthy human individuals. TCRdb's copy holds only in-frame clones and misses some; the assay was immunoSEQ multiplex PCR. Of 2.5 million or so clones listed, roughly nine tenths are singletons. Sequences were obtained from naive CD4+ T cells sorted from blood. Subset indicated: CD45RA+ positively selected. These receptors were obtained from a man aged 18 to 29 in good health.

V is TRBV4-1 and J is TRBJ2-1, with 16 bases identical to TRBD2. The CDR3 runs 19 residues. The V gene end was trimmed by 2 bases and the J gene end by 8 bases; junction bases not matched to a gene: 12. The germline V gene has CDR1 MGHRA and CDR2 YSYEKL. CDR3 nucleotides: TGCGCCAGCAGCCAACCCAGGGGACTAGCGGGGGGGCCGGTGTATGAGCAGTTCTTC. It encodes CASSQPRGLAGGPVYEQFF.

This clone was observed once. The CDR3 nucleotides are TGTGCCAGCAGCTTACCAGGAGAGTGGCCATACGAGCAGTACTTC. As protein: CASSLPGEWPYEQYF. The V call is TRBV11-3, the J call TRBJ2-7; unclear D gene. The V gene lost 2 bases and the J gene lost 4 bases, with 15 bases spanning the gap. The germline V gene encodes CDR1 SGHNT and CDR2 YENEEA. There are 15 residues in the CDR3.

This CDR3 is CASSSGVTSTQYF. CDR3 DNA: TGTGCCAGCAGCTCCGGGGTTACCTCTACGCAGTATTTT. The rearrangement joins TRBV7-3 to TRBJ2-3, with a possible D match to TRBD2 (5 bases). The V end was cut by 4 bases, the J end by 8 bases, with 13 bases between. From germline, CDR1 is SGHTA and CDR2 FQGTGA. This CDR3 is 13 amino acids long.

V and J are TRBV4-2 and TRBJ2-7, with 11 bases fitting TRBD2. Germline V lookup: CDR1 LGHNA, CDR2 YNFKEQ. V lost 1 base, J lost 6 bases, and 8 bases stayed unmatched. This CDR3 has 16 residues. CDR3 region: CASSQGGHTSGGEQYF. The CDR3 region has the DNA TGTGCCAGCAGCCAAGGGGGACACACTAGCGGGGGCGAGCAGTACTTC.

The rearrangement uses TRBV19 and TRBJ2-1; 10 bases are a match to TRBD2. This CDR3 contains 14 residues. V lost 7 bases and J lost 2; bases outside the gene matches: 2. Germline-derived CDR1 and CDR2 are LNHDA and SQIVND (reference sequence). The CDR3 region has the DNA TGTGCCAGTACGAGCGGGAGGGCCTACAATGAGCAGTTCTTC. It yields the protein CASTSGRAYNEQFF.

This clone was observed a single time. This chain links TRBV19 with TRBJ1-6, with a tentative D call TRBD1 (5 bases). The germline V gene has CDR1 LNHDA and CDR2 SQIVND (reference sequence). V was clipped by 3 bases and J by 6 bases, with 15 bases between them. The CDR3 length is 16 residues. CDR3: CASSIPTANINSPLHF. As DNA, the CDR3 is TGTGCCAGTAGTATTCCGACAGCGAACATTAATTCACCCCTCCACTTT.

This clone showed up just once. V gene TRBV7-2 combines with J gene TRBJ2-5; 9 nucleotides line up with TRBD1. The CDR3 extends over 14 amino acids. V trimming: 4 bases; J trimming: 5 bases; junction bases outside the gene matches: 5. The germline V gene has CDR1 SGHTA and CDR2 FQGNSA. This chain's CDR3 is CASSSQGASETQYF. CDR3 DNA: TGTGCCAGCAGCTCACAGGGGGCGAGTGAGACCCAGTACTTC.

The J gene is TRBJ1-1, the V gene TRBV5-1; tentative D call: TRBD1 (6 bases). The CDR3 loop spans 15 amino acids. Per the germline V gene, CDR1 is SGHRS and CDR2 is YFSETQ. The V end lost 1 base, the J end lost 0 bases, and 10 bases lay between the germline ends. The CDR3: CASSLSGGLNTEAFF. As DNA, the CDR3 is TGCGCCAGCAGCTTGTCGGGGGGCCTGAACACTGAAGCTTTCTTT.

This clone was recorded once. This sequence joins TRBV28 and TRBJ2-7; D unclear. The length of the CDR3 is 15 residues. Per the germline V gene, CDR1 is MDHEN and CDR2 is SYDVKM. V lost 5 bases to trimming and J lost 5 bases, with 19 bases between them. CDR3 in amino acids: CASSPYTLLSDEQYF. The DNA of the CDR3 is TGTGCCAGCAGTCCCTACACTCTTTTGAGCGACGAGCAGTACTTC.

Only one count was recorded for this clone. The chain is built from TRBV5-1 and TRBJ2-6, with 7 nucleotides matching TRBD1. This CDR3 has 20 residues. The germline V gene encodes CDR1 SGHRS and CDR2 YFSETQ. V lost 3 bases to trimming and J lost 1 base; unmatched junction nucleotides: 16. The CDR3 DNA reads as TGCGCCAGCAGCTGGGGGCTCCCTGGACAGGCTGGATCTGGGGCCAACGTCCTGACTTTC. Amino acid sequence: CASSWGLPGQAGSGANVLTF.

The chain employs TRBV5-1 and TRBJ1-2; possible D gene TRBD1, 5 bases. This CDR3 is 15 amino acids long. Per germline, CDR1 SGHRS and CDR2 YFSETQ. Trimming stripped 4 bases from V and 4 bases from J, with 17 bases between. The CDR3 DNA reads TGCGCCAGCAGCCCTATGGGGGTCCTATCCTATGGCTACACCTTC. Translation gives CASSPMGVLSYGYTF.

The V call is TRBV5-1, the J call TRBJ1-6, with 8 bases fitting TRBD1. This CDR3 region has 17 residues. The J segment lost 7 bases and the V segment lost 2 bases, leaving 11 bases of the junction unmatched. Germline V gives CDR1 SGHRS, CDR2 YFSETQ. The CDR3 region is CASSLNLGTGSNSPLHF. The CDR3 region has the DNA TGCGCCAGCAGCTTAAATCTTGGGACAGGATCAAATTCACCCCTCCACTTT. Looking up the rest from reference TRBV5-1 and TRBJ1-6 gives the full variable domain: KAGVTQTPRYLIKTRGQQVTLSCSPISGHRSVSWYQQTPGQGLQFLFEYFSETQRNKGNFPGRFSGRQFSNSRSEMNVSTLELGDSALYLCASSLNLGTGSNSPLHFGNGTRLTVT.